Below are 2 T cell receptor beta chains sequenced from a single sample in a study of blood T cell repertoires in COVID-19. Here immunoSEQ multiplex PCR was the method, and the copy in TCRdb shows in-frame clones only, minus some. The sample yields 100,000 to 150,000 clones, approximately 74% seen once. Sequencing was carried out using peripheral blood. These receptor sequences come from an elderly man with COVID-19, enrolled during active disease.

This clone was counted ten times or more. The rearrangement joins TRBV5-5 to TRBJ2-7; no firm D call. V gave up 7 bases and J gave up 6 bases, with 20 bases separating them. Germline CDR1 reads SGHKS; CDR2 reads YYEKEE (reference sequence). This CDR3 region has 14 residues. The CDR3 DNA sequence: TGTGCCAGCGGCCCCGCGATGGGCGCCGGCGAGCAGTACTTC. It is translated as CASGPAMGAGEQYF.

The table lists this clone with a count of one. The chain uses TRBV5-1 and TRBJ2-2; D gene uncertain. The CDR3 runs to 14 residues. CDR1 is SGHRS, CDR2 YFSETQ, per germline. The V end lost 0 bases, the J end lost 1 base, and 4 bases lay between the germline ends. The CDR3 sequence: CASSLGQNTGELFF. The CDR3, as DNA: TGCGCCAGCAGCTTGGGACAGAACACCGGGGAGCTGTTTTTT.